These T cell receptor beta chains were read from a single sample in a study of cytomegalovirus exposure and HLA in healthy donors. Some clones are missing from TCRdb's copy, which holds only in-frame ones; the method was immunoSEQ multiplex PCR. The sample contains about 150,000 clones, roughly 72% of which appear only once. Source material: PBMCs. All receptors come from a man aged 30 to 45 in good health and CMV-seronegative. The CDR3 runs from the conserved cysteine through the conserved F or W. The D gene is left open where the match is weak. Clone size is not always given. Where it is, it says once, few, many or a class for expanded clones.

clone_size	v_call	d_call	cdr3_length	j_call	cdr3_aa	cdr3_nt
NA	TRBV15	TRBD2	16	TRBJ2-3	CATSTGSGGRKDTQYF	TGTGCCACCAGCACCGGTAGCGGGGGTCGTAAGGATACGCAGTATTTT
NA	TRBV2	NA	14	TRBJ1-5	CASKGLISNQPQHF	TGTGCCAGCAAGGGACTGATTAGCAATCAGCCCCAGCATTTT
few	TRBV4-2	TRBD2	16	TRBJ2-5	CASSQVMNGGQETQYF	TGTGCCAGCAGCCAAGTTATGAACGGGGGGCAAGAGACCCAGTACTTC
NA	TRBV4-3	NA	13	TRBJ2-1	CASSQAGDYGQFF	TGCGCCAGCAGCCAAGCGGGGGATTATGGGCAGTTCTTC
NA	TRBV5-8	NA	15	TRBJ1-5	CASSPDTMGNQPQHF	TGTGCCAGCAGCCCCGACACCATGGGCAATCAGCCCCAGCATTTT
NA	TRBV25-1	NA	15	TRBJ1-1	CASSESRGGDTEAFF	TGTGCCAGCAGTGAATCCCGGGGGGGAGACACTGAAGCTTTCTTT
once	TRBV10-3	TRBD1	16	TRBJ1-2	CAISESGQGVTYGYTF	TGTGCCATCAGTGAGTCGGGACAGGGGGTGACCTATGGCTACACCTTC
NA	TRBV6-5	NA	13	TRBJ2-7	CASSYSGSYEQYF	TGTGCCAGCAGTTACTCCGGCTCCTACGAGCAGTACTTC
NA	TRBV5-1	NA	15	TRBJ1-4	CASSRLGPRGEKLFF	TGCGCCAGCAGCCGCCTTGGACCTAGGGGTGAAAAACTGTTTTTT
NA	TRBV7-9	NA	14	TRBJ1-4	CASSSEKGYEKLFF	TGTGCCAGCAGCTCTGAGAAGGGGTATGAAAAACTGTTTTTT
NA	TRBV9	NA	15	TRBJ2-7	CASSVGGDRLYEQYF	TGTGCCAGCAGCGTGGGGGGGGACAGGCTCTACGAGCAGTACTTC
NA	TRBV28	NA	15	TRBJ1-3	CASSSSPSSGNTIYF	TGTGCCAGCAGTTCCTCTCCCTCCTCTGGAAACACCATATATTTT
NA	TRBV6-5	TRBD2	13	TRBJ2-5	CASSSGGRETQYF	TGTGCCAGCAGTTCGGGGGGACGGGAGACCCAGTACTTC
NA	TRBV5-4	TRBD2	13	TRBJ2-5	CASSREGQETQYF	TGTGCCAGCAGCCGGGAGGGGCAAGAGACCCAGTACTTC
NA	TRBV29-1	TRBD1	14	TRBJ2-3	CSVGQGKVSDTQYF	TGCAGCGTGGGACAGGGAAAAGTTTCAGATACGCAGTATTTT
few	TRBV5-5	TRBD1	16	TRBJ1-4	CASSGAPGQDNEKLFF	TGTGCCAGCAGCGGTGCTCCGGGACAGGATAATGAAAAACTGTTTTTT
NA	TRBV2	TRBD1	13	TRBJ2-1	CASSATGGHEQFF	TGTGCCAGCAGTGCTACAGGGGGCCATGAGCAGTTCTTC
NA	TRBV5-1	TRBD2	17	TRBJ2-3	CASSLGLAGGSTDTQYF	TGCGCCAGCAGCTTGGGACTAGCGGGGGGAAGCACAGATACGCAGTATTTT
once	TRBV6-1	TRBD1	13	TRBJ2-5	CATRDRGTETQYF	TGTGCCACCCGGGACAGAGGGACCGAGACCCAGTACTTC
NA	TRBV5-1	TRBD2	14	TRBJ2-7	CASSPSGGAYEQYF	TGCGCCAGCAGCCCTAGCGGGGGGGCCTACGAGCAGTACTTC
NA	TRBV30	NA	15	TRBJ2-6	CAWSRQGSGANVLTF	TGTGCCTGGAGTCGTCAGGGAAGTGGGGCCAACGTCCTGACTTTC
NA	TRBV5-6	TRBD1	14	TRBJ1-3	CASSLGQGWNTIYF	TGTGCCAGCAGCTTAGGACAGGGCTGGAACACCATATATTTT
NA	TRBV5-4	TRBD2	16	TRBJ2-7	CASSLPLSGGAVEQYF	TGTGCCAGCAGCTTGCCCCTCAGCGGGGGGGCGGTAGAGCAGTACTTC
NA	TRBV7-8	TRBD1	13	TRBJ2-5	CASSLDRMETQYF	TGTGCCAGCAGCTTGGACAGGATGGAGACCCAGTACTTC
few	TRBV28	TRBD1	14	TRBJ1-4	CASSFSGGNEKLFF	TGTGCCAGCAGTTTTTCAGGGGGAAATGAAAAACTGTTTTTT
NA	TRBV28	NA	13	TRBJ2-2	CASSTVNTGELFF	TGTGCCAGCAGCACAGTGAACACCGGGGAGCTGTTTTTT
NA	TRBV15	NA	15	TRBJ1-2	CATSRDKGPEEGYTF	TGTGCCACCAGCAGAGATAAAGGCCCGGAGGAAGGCTACACCTTC
NA	TRBV30	NA	14	TRBJ2-3	CAWSQDSSTDTQYF	TGTGCCTGGAGTCAGGATTCTAGCACAGATACGCAGTATTTT
few	TRBV6-4	NA	16	TRBJ2-1	CASSDSETASYNEQFF	TGTGCCAGCAGTGACAGTGAGACAGCGTCCTACAATGAGCAGTTCTTC
NA	TRBV5-1	TRBD1	13	TRBJ1-5	CASSLEQGNPQHF	TGCGCCAGCAGCTTGGAACAGGGGAATCCCCAGCATTTT
NA	TRBV7-6	TRBD2	17	TRBJ2-3	CASSLASSGAGTDTQYF	TGTGCCAGCAGCTTAGCTTCTAGCGGGGCCGGCACAGATACGCAGTATTTT
few	TRBV5-1	NA	16	TRBJ2-6	CASSLGQYAGANVLTF	TGCGCCAGCAGCTTGGGACAGTATGCTGGGGCCAACGTCCTGACTTTC
NA	TRBV28	NA	14	TRBJ2-7	CASRSSNRVHEQYF	TGTGCCAGCAGGTCATCCAACAGGGTGCACGAGCAGTACTTC
once	TRBV19	NA	16	TRBJ1-1	CASWRSPGIGFTEAFF	TGTGCCTCTTGGAGGAGTCCAGGAATCGGGTTCACTGAAGCTTTCTTT
NA	TRBV6-6	NA	12	TRBJ1-5	CASRGVSQPQHF	TGTGCCAGCCGGGGGGTTAGTCAGCCCCAGCATTTT
NA	TRBV27	NA	15	TRBJ1-5	CASSLSATGNQPQNF	TGTGCCAGCAGTTTATCGGCGACAGGCAATCAGCCCCAGAATTTT
NA	TRBV6-1	NA	15	TRBJ2-7	CASSEFGPSSYEQYF	TGTGCCAGCAGTGAATTTGGGCCCAGCTCCTACGAGCAGTACTTC
NA	TRBV6-1	TRBD2	16	TRBJ2-3	CASSEAVAGGTDTQYF	TGTGCCAGCAGTGAGGCTGTGGCGGGGGGCACAGATACGCAGTATTTT
NA	TRBV6-5	TRBD1	15	TRBJ2-7	CASSTRTGGLDEQYF	TGTGCCAGCAGTACCAGGACAGGGGGCCTCGACGAGCAGTACTTC
NA	TRBV2	NA	16	TRBJ1-5	CASSEAGGGVNQPQHF	TGTGCCAGCAGTGAAGCGGGGGGTGGGGTAAATCAGCCCCAGCATTTT
NA	TRBV5-6	NA	14	TRBJ1-2	CASSTQGQGYGYTF	TGTGCCAGCAGCACCCAGGGGCAGGGCTATGGCTACACCTTC
NA	TRBV30	NA	14	TRBJ1-4	CAWSYQGMDEKLFF	TGTGCCTGGAGTTATCAGGGGATGGATGAAAAACTGTTTTTT
once	TRBV29-1	TRBD1	14	TRBJ2-7	CSVALSGQGYEQYF	TGCAGCGTTGCCCTCTCGGGACAGGGGTACGAGCAGTACTTC
few	TRBV5-1	TRBD2	16	TRBJ2-3	CASSQGTSGGFDTQYF	TGCGCCAGCAGCCAAGGGACTAGCGGGGGGTTTGATACGCAGTATTTT
NA	TRBV9	NA	14	TRBJ1-1	CASSVGQAGPEAFF	TGTGCCAGCAGCGTAGGTCAGGCCGGCCCTGAAGCTTTCTTT
NA	TRBV20-1	NA	11	TRBJ2-7	CSARRAYEQYF	TGCAGTGCAAGGCGGGCCTACGAGCAGTACTTC
NA	TRBV4-2	TRBD1	15	TRBJ1-2	CASSQERDSNYGYTF	TGTGCCAGCAGCCAAGAAAGGGACAGCAACTATGGCTACACCTTC
NA	TRBV7-9	NA	12	TRBJ2-7	CSSSPQGYEQYF	TGTTCCAGCAGCCCCCAGGGTTACGAGCAGTACTTC
NA	TRBV7-9	NA	12	TRBJ1-4	CASSSSQEKLFF	TGTGCCAGCAGCTCCTCCCAGGAAAAACTGTTTTTT
NA	TRBV30	TRBD1	14	TRBJ1-2	CAWSGGTGGCGYTF	TGTGCCTGGAGTGGCGGGACAGGGGGATGTGGCTACACCTTC
NA	TRBV5-1	TRBD1	13	TRBJ1-2	CASSSDRVHGYTF	TGCGCCAGCAGCTCAGACAGGGTCCATGGCTACACCTTC
NA	TRBV5-1	NA	14	TRBJ1-5	CASSLGTEGQPQHF	TGCGCCAGCAGCTTGGGGACAGAGGGACAGCCCCAGCATTTT
NA	TRBV5-1	NA	15	TRBJ1-2	CASSLAGGTNYGYTF	TGCGCCAGCAGCTTGGCGGGCGGGACTAACTATGGCTACACCTTC
NA	TRBV6-4	TRBD2	18	TRBJ2-1	CASSDSSRTGGLNNEQFF	TGTGCCAGCAGTGACTCGTCTAGGACGGGAGGCTTAAACAATGAGCAGTTCTTC
few	TRBV6-5	NA	12	TRBJ2-1	CASSYGSERLFF	TGTGCCAGCAGTTACGGGTCCGAGCGGTTGTTCTTC
NA	TRBV6-5	NA	14	TRBJ1-1	CASSLDPEGTEAFF	TGTGCCAGCAGCTTGGACCCCGAGGGTACTGAAGCTTTCTTT
NA	TRBV6-4	NA	14	TRBJ1-6	CASSESGAISPLHF	TGTGCCAGCAGTGAGTCAGGGGCAATTTCACCCCTCCACTTT
NA	TRBV11-2	NA	15	TRBJ2-3	CASSLVGGWTDTQYF	TGTGCCAGCAGCTTAGTTGGGGGCTGGACAGATACGCAGTATTTT
NA	TRBV28	TRBD1	14	TRBJ2-7	CASSPDRGGGEQYF	TGTGCCAGCAGCCCGGACAGGGGAGGAGGAGAGCAGTACTTC